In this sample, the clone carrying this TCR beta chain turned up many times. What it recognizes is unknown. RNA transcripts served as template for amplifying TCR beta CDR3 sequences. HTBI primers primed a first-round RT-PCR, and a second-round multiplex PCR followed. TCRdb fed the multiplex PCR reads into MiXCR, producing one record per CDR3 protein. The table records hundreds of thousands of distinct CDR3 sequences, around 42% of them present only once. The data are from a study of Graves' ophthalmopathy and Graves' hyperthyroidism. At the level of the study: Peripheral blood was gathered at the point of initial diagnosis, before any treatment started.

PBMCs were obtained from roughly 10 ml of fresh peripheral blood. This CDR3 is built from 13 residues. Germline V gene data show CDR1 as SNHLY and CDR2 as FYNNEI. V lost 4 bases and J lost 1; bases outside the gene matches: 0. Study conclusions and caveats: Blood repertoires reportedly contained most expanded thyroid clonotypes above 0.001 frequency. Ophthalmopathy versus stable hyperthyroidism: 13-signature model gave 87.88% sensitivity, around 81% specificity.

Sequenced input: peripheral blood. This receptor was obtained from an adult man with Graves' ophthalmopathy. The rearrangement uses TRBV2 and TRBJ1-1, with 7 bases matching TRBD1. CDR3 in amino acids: CASSGQGNTEAFF. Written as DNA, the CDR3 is TGTGCCAGCAGTGGACAGGGGAACACTGAAGCTTTCTTT.